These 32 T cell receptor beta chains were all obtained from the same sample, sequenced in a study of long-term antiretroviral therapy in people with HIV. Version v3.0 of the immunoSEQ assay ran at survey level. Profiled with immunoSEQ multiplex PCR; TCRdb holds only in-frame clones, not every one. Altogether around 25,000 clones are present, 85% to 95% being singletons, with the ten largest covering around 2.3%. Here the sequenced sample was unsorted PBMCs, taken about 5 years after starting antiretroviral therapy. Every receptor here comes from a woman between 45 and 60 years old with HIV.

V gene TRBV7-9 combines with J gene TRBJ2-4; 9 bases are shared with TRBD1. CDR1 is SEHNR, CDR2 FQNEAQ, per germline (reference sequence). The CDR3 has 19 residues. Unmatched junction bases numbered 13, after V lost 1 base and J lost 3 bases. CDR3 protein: CASSLDSGRGQGYKNIQYF. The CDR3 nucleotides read TGTGCCAGCAGCTTAGATTCAGGTCGGGGACAGGGATACAAAAACATTCAGTACTTC.

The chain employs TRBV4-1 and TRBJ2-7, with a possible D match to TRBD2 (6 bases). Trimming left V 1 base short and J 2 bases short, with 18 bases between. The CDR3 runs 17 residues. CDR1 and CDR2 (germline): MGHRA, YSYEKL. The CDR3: CASSQVDPPGGAYEQYF. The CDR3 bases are TGCGCCAGCAGCCAAGTAGATCCCCCCGGCGGGGCCTACGAGCAGTACTTC.

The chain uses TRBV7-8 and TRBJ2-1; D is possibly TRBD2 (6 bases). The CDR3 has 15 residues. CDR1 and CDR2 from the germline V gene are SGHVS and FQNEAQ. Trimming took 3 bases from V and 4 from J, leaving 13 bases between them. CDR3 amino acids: CASSFGGRTYNEQFF. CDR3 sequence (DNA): TGTGCCAGCAGCTTTGGAGGGAGGACTTACAATGAGCAGTTCTTC. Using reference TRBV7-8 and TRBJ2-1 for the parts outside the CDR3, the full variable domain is GAGVSQSPRYKVAKRGQDVALRCDPISGHVSLFWYQQALGQGPEFLTYFQNEAQLDKSGLPSDRFFAERPEGSVSTLKIQRTQQEDSAVYLCASSFGGRTYNEQFFGPGTRLTVL.

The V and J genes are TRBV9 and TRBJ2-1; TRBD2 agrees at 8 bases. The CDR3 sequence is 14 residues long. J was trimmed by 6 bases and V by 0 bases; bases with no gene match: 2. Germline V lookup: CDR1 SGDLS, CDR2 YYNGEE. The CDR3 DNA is TGTGCCAGCAGCGTAGCCGGGAGGGCCAATGAGCAGTTCTTC. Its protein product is CASSVAGRANEQFF.

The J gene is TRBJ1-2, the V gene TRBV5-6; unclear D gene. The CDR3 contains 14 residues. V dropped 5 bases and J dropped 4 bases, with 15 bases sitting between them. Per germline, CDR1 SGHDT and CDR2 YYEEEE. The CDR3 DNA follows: TGTGCCAGCAGAATGCTGGGAGTACGCTATGGCTACACCTTC. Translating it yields CASRMLGVRYGYTF.

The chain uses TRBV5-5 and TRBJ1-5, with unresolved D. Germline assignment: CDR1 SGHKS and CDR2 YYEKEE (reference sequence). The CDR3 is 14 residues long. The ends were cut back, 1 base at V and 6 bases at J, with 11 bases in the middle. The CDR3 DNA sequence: TGTGCCAGCAGCTTGATTACCACCGGTCAGCCCCAGCATTTT. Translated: CASSLITTGQPQHF.

CDR3 loop: CASSYGGTDTQYF. DNA for the CDR3: TGTGCCAGCAGTTATGGAGGGACAGATACGCAGTATTTT. The V and J genes are TRBV6-5 and TRBJ2-3, with a tentative D call TRBD2 (6 bases). CDR3 length equals 13 residues. V was cut by 3 bases and J by 3 bases, with 7 bases left in between. Germline lookup yields CDR1 MNHEY and CDR2 SVGAGI.

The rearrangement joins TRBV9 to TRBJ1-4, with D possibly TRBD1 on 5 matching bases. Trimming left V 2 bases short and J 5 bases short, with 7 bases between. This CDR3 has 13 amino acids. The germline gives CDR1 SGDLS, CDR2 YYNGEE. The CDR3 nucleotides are TGTGCCAGCAGCGTTGGGGGGAATGAAAAACTGTTTTTT. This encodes CASSVGGNEKLFF.

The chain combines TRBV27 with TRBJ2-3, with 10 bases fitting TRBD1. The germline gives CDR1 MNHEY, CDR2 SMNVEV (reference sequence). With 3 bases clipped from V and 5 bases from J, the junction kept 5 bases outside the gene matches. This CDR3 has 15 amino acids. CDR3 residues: CASSFGTGVQDTQYF. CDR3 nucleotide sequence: TGTGCCAGCAGTTTTGGGACAGGGGTGCAAGATACGCAGTATTTT.

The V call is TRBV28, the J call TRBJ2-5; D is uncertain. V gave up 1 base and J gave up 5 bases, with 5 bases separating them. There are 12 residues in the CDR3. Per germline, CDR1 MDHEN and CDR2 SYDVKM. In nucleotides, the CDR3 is TGTGCCAGCAGTTTATTCCGGGAGACCCAGTACTTC. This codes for CASSLFRETQYF.

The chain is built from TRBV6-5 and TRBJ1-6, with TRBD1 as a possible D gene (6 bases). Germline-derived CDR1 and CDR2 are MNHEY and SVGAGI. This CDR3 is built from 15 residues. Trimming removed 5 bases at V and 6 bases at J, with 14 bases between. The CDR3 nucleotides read TGTGCCAGCAGTGTACTCCAGGGGTCTAATTCACCCCTCCACTTT. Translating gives CASSVLQGSNSPLHF.

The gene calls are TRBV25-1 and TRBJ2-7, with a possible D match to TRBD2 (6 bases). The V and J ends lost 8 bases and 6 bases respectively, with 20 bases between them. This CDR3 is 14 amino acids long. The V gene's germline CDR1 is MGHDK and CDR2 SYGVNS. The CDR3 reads CASLRDFITSEQYF. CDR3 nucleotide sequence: TGTGCCAGCCTCAGGGACTTTATCACTAGCGAGCAGTACTTC.

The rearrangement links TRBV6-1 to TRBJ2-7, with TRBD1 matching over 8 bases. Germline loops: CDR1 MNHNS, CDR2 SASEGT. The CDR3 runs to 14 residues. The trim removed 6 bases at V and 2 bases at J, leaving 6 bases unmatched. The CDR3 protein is CASSRDRFTYEQYF. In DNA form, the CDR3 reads TGTGCCAGCAGCCGGGACAGGTTCACCTACGAGCAGTACTTC.

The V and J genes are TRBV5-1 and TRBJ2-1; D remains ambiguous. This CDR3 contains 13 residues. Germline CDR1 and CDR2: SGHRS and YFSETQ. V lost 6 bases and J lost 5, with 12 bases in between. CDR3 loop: CASTLNTDNEQFF. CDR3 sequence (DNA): TGCGCCAGCACCCTAAACACCGACAATGAGCAGTTCTTC.

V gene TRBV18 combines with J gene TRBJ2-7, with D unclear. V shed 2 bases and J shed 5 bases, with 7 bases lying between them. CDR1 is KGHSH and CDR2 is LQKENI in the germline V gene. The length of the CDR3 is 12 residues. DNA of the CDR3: TGTGCCAGCTCACCAAGTAGAGACGAGCAGTACTTC. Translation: CASSPSRDEQYF.

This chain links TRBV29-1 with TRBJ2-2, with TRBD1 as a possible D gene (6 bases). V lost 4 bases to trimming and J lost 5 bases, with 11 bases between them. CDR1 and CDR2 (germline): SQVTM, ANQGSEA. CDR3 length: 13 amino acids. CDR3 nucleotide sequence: TGCAGCGTTGCAGGGGTACTGACCGGGGAGCTGTTTTTT. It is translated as CSVAGVLTGELFF.

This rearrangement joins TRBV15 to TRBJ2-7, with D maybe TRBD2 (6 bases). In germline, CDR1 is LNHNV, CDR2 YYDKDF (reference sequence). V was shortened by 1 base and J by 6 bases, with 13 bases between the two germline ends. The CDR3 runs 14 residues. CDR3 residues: CATSRGPGELEQYF. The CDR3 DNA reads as TGTGCCACCAGCAGAGGTCCGGGAGAGCTCGAGCAGTACTTC.

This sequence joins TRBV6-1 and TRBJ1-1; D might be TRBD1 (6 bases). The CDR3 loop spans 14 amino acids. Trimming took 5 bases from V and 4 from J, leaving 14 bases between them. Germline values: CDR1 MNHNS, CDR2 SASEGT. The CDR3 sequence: CASSTEGGRTEAFF. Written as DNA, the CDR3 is TGTGCCAGCAGTACCGAGGGGGGGCGCACTGAAGCTTTCTTT.

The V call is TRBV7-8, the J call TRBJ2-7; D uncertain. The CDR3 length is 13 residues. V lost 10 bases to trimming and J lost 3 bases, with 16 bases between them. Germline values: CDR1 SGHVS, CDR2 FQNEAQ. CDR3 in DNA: TGTGCCACCAACGAAGGCCCAGACTACGAGCAGTACTTC. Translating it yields CATNEGPDYEQYF.

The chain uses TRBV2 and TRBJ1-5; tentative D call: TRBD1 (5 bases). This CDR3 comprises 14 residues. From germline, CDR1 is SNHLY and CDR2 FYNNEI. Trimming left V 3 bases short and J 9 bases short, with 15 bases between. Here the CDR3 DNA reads TGTGCCAGCAGTGAGGCGGCAGGGCCTCGGCCCCAGCATTTT. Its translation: CASSEAAGPRPQHF.

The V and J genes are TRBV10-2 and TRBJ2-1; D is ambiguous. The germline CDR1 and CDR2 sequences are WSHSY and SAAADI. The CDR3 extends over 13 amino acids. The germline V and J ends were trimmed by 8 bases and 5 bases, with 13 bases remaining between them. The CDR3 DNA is TGCGCCAGCCGAAGCTCTGGCGACAATGAGCAGTTCTTC. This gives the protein CASRSSGDNEQFF.

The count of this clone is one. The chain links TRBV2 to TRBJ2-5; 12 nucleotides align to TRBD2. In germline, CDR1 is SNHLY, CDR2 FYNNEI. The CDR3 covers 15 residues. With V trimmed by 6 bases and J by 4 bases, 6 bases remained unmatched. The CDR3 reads CASSLTSGSSETQYF. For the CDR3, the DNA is TGTGCCAGCAGCCTGACTAGCGGGAGCTCAGAGACCCAGTACTTC.

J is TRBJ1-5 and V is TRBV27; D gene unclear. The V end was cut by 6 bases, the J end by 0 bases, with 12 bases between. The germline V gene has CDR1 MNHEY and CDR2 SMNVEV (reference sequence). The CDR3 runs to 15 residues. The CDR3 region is CASRSFQASNQPQHF. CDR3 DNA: TGTGCCAGCAGAAGTTTTCAAGCTAGCAATCAGCCCCAGCATTTT.

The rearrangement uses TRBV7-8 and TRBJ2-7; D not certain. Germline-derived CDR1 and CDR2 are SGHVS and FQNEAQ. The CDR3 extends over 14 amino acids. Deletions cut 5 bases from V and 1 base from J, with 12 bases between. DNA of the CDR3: TGTGCCAGCAGCGAGGTCACCCTATCCTACGAGCAGTACTTC. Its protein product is CASSEVTLSYEQYF.

The CDR3: CAISESRGGAGRDEAFF. The CDR3 DNA follows: TGTGCCATCAGTGAGTCGAGGGGCGGGGCAGGGAGGGATGAAGCTTTCTTT. The chain couples TRBV10-3 to TRBJ1-1; tentative D call: TRBD1 (5 bases). This CDR3 has 17 residues. Trimming pared 0 bases from V and 7 bases from J, leaving 21 bases between. Germline CDR1 ENHRY, CDR2 SYGVKD.

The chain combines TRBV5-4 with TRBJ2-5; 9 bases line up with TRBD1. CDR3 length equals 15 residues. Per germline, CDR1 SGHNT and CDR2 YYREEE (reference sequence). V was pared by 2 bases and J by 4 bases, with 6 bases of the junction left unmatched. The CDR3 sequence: CASSFPTGGGETQYF. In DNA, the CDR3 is TGTGCCAGCAGCTTCCCTACAGGGGGCGGAGAGACCCAGTACTTC.

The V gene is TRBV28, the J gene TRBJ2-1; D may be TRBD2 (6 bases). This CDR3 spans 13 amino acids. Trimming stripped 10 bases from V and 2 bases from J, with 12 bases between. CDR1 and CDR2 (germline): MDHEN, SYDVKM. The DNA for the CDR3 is TGTGCCACTAACCCTAGCGCCTACAATGAGCAGTTCTTC. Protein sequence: CATNPSAYNEQFF.

The CDR3 spells CASSPGVGDYGYTF. CDR3 nucleotide sequence: TGTGCCAGCAGCCCAGGGGTGGGGGACTATGGCTACACCTTC. This sequence joins TRBV11-3 and TRBJ1-2, with D possibly being TRBD1 (6 bases). CDR1 is SGHNT and CDR2 is YENEEA in the germline V gene. The CDR3 is 14 amino acids. V was clipped by 5 bases and J by 3 bases, with 13 bases between them. The complete variable domain, with remaining parts taken from reference TRBV11-3 and TRBJ1-2, reads EAGVVQSPRYKIIEKKQPVAFWCNPISGHNTLYWYLQNLGQGPELLIRYENEEAVDDSQLPKDRFSAERLKGVDSTLKIQPAELGDSAVYLCASSPGVGDYGYTFGSGTRLTVV.

The CDR3 loop is CASSLVMGYTEAFF. The CDR3 nucleotides are TGTGCCAGCAGCTTAGTTATGGGGTACACTGAAGCTTTCTTT. The chain links TRBV7-2 to TRBJ1-1; D gene ambiguous. Trimming pared 1 base from V and 3 bases from J, leaving 9 bases between. Germline CDR1 reads SGHTA; CDR2 reads FQGNSA. The CDR3 spans 14 residues.

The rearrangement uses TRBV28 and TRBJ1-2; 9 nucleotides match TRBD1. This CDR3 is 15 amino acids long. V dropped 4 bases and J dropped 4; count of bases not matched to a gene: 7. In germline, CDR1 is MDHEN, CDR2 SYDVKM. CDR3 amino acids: CASSSPQGAGYGYTF. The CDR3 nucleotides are TGTGCCAGCAGTTCCCCACAGGGGGCGGGCTATGGCTACACCTTC.

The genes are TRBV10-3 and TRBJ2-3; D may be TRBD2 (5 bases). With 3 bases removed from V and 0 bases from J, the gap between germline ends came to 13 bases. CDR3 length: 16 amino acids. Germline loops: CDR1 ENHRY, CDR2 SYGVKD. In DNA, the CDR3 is TGTGCCATCAGTGACTCTATCGGGATAAGCACAGATACGCAGTATTTT. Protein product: CAISDSIGISTDTQYF.

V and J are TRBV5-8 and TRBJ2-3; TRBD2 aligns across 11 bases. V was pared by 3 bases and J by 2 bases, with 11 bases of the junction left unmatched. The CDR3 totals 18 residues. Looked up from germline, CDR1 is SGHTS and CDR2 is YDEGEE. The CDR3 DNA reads TGTGCCAGCAGCTCCGGGACTAGCGGACCTGGGACCACAGATACGCAGTATTTT. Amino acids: CASSSGTSGPGTTDTQYF.